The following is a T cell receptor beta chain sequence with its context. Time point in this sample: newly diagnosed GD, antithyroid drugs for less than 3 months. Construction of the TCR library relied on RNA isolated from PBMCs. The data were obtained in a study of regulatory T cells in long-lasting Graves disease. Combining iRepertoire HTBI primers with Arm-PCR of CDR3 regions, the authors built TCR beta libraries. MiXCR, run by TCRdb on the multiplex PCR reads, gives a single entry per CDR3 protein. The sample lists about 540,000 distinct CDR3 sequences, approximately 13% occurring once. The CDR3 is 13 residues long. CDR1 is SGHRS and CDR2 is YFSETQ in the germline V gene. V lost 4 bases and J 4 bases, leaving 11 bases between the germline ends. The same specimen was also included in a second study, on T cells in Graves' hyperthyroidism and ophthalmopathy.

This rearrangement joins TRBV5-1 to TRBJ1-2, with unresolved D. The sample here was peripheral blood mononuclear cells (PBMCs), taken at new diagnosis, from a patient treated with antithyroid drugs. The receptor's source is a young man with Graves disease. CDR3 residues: CASSGWGPYGYTF. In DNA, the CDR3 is TGCGCCAGCAGCGGGTGGGGTCCCTATGGCTACACCTTC.